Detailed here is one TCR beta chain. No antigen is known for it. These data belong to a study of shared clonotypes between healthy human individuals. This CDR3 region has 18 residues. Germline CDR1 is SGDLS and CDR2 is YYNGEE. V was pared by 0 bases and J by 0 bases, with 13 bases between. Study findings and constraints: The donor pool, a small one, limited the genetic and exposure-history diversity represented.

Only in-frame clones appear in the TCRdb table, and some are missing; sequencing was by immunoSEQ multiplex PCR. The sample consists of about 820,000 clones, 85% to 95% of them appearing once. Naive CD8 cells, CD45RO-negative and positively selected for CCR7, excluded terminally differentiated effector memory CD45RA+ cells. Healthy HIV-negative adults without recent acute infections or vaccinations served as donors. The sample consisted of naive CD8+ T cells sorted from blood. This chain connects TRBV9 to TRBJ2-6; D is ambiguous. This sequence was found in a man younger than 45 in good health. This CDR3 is CASSVGAEGHSGANVLTF. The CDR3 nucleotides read TGTGCCAGCAGCGTAGGCGCGGAAGGGCACTCTGGGGCCAACGTCCTGACTTTC.